The 31 T cell receptor beta chains listed next were all sequenced from one sample in a study of blood T cell repertoires in COVID-19 (TCRdb year 2020). Library preparation employed the immunoSEQ multiplex PCR assay. TCRdb obtained this table from immuneACCESS and retained in-frame rearrangements with V and J assigned. These tables miss some clones; where compared with another copy, unresolved V genes account for less than half of the shortfall, and the remainder is unexplained. Present in this sample are 100,000 or so clones, about 87% of which were seen just once. About 0.51% of the sample is held by the ten biggest clonotypes. Sequencing used peripheral blood. The receptors come from a man aged 55 to 69 with acute or convalescent COVID-19.

With regard to this clone: The final CDR3 position lacks the conserved phenylalanine or tryptophan, pointing to a likely read error. The limits of the CDR3 on the DNA are not certain, so only TCRdb's listed CDR3 is given. The V call is TRBV10-2, the J call TRBJ1-5; the table gives TRBD1 as D, unverified against the DNA. Germline values: CDR1 WSHSY, CDR2 SAAADI. With termini counted, the CDR3 has 11 amino acids. The CDR3 spells CASTLQGPPSL.

V gene TRBV5-1 combines with J gene TRBJ2-1; TRBD2 matches at 12 bases. The CDR3 is 16 amino acids. Germline V lookup: CDR1 SGHRS, CDR2 YFSETQ. The J segment lost 5 bases and the V segment lost 4 bases, leaving 7 bases of the junction unmatched. The CDR3 DNA reads as TGCGCCAGCAGCCTAGCGGGAGGGTTAAACCACAATGAGCAGTTCTTC. Translated: CASSLAGGLNHNEQFF. Drawing the rest from reference TRBV5-1 and TRBJ2-1, the complete variable domain is KAGVTQTPRYLIKTRGQQVTLSCSPISGHRSVSWYQQTPGQGLQFLFEYFSETQRNKGNFPGRFSGRQFSNSRSEMNVSTLELGDSALYLCASSLAGGLNHNEQFFGPGTRLTVL.

The chain joins TRBV6-1 to TRBJ2-4; D might be TRBD2 (6 bases). Looked up from germline, CDR1 is MNHNS and CDR2 is SASEGT. V was cut by 2 bases and J by 0 bases, with 17 bases left in between. The CDR3 is 18 residues long. Written as DNA, the CDR3 is TGTGCCAGCAGTGAAACGGATATGCGGGACTTAGCCAAAAACATTCAGTACTTC. It yields the protein CASSETDMRDLAKNIQYF.

This chain uses TRBV7-6 with TRBJ2-7, with TRBD2 identical over 10 bases. The V segment lost 1 base and the J segment 2 bases; nucleotides outside the gene matches: 5. The germline CDR1 and CDR2 sequences are SGHVS and FNYEAQ. The CDR3 length is 16 residues. CDR3 nucleotides: TGTGCCAGCAGCTTAGGGGCTAGCGGGGGTACCTACGAGCAGTACTTC. Protein sequence: CASSLGASGGTYEQYF.

The V and J genes are TRBV19 and TRBJ2-2; 9 nucleotides align to TRBD2. Germline CDR1 is LNHDA and CDR2 is SQIVND (reference sequence). The ends lost 7 bases at V and 5 bases at J; junction bases unmatched: 14. The length of the CDR3 is 17 residues. The CDR3 DNA sequence: TGTGCCAGTACCCTACCCTCAGGCGGGAGGGTTACCGGGGAGCTGTTTTTT. Its protein is CASTLPSGGRVTGELFF.

V usage is TRBV24-1 and J usage is TRBJ2-2; 12 nucleotides agree with TRBD1. This CDR3 spans 19 amino acids. J gave up 2 bases and V 2 bases, and 8 bases lay outside the gene matches. Germline lookup yields CDR1 KGHDR and CDR2 SFDVKD. The chain's CDR3 is CATSDWHRDRGLNTGELFF. Here the CDR3 DNA reads TGTGCCACCAGTGATTGGCACCGGGACAGGGGGCTTAACACCGGGGAGCTGTTTTTT.

J is TRBJ2-3 and V is TRBV2; possible D gene TRBD2, 6 bases. The CDR3 sequence is 17 residues long. V dropped 6 bases and J dropped 9 bases, with 28 bases sitting between them. Per the germline V gene, CDR1 is SNHLY and CDR2 is FYNNEI. This chain's CDR3 is CASRTTLSGGLGFTQYF. In DNA form, the CDR3 reads TGTGCCAGCAGAACCACCCTTAGCGGTGGATTAGGGTTCACGCAGTATTTT.

Comment on this clone: An end of the junction does not agree with germline; a read error may underlie this. The gene calls are TRBV7-8 and TRBJ2-2; unclear D gene. Germline loops: CDR1 SGHVS, CDR2 FQNEAQ. The CDR3 is 14 amino acids. This CDR3 is CASILLGGTGELFF. CDR3 sequence (DNA): TGTGCCAGCATCTTACTCGGCGGAACCGGGGAGCTGTTTTTT.

This CDR3 reads CASSITGTGGPIASGYTF. CDR3 DNA sequence: TGTGCCAGTAGTATAACGGGGACAGGGGGCCCAATCGCCAGTGGCTACACCTTC. The rearrangement joins TRBV19 to TRBJ1-2; 12 bases match TRBD1. CDR3 size: 18 residues. J gave up 7 bases and V 2 bases, and 14 bases lay outside the gene matches. Germline assignment: CDR1 LNHDA and CDR2 SQIVND (reference sequence).

About this clone itself: Other DNA sequences in this specimen translate into the identical CDR3. V gene TRBV5-1 combines with J gene TRBJ2-5, with 8 bases fitting TRBD2. This CDR3 has 15 residues. V gave up 4 bases and J gave up 2 bases; unmatched junction bases: 7. Looked up from germline, CDR1 is SGHRS and CDR2 is YFSETQ. Here the CDR3 reads CASSLGLAGQETQYF. In DNA, the CDR3 is TGCGCCAGCAGCCTCGGGCTAGCGGGTCAAGAGACCCAGTACTTC.

The gene calls are TRBV19 and TRBJ2-5, with 8 positions matching TRBD1. From germline, CDR1 is LNHDA and CDR2 SQIVND (reference sequence). Unmatched junction bases numbered 7, after V lost 6 bases and J lost 1 base. The CDR3 loop spans 15 amino acids. CDR3 DNA sequence: TGTGCCAGTAGCGCAGGGGGCGCGGGCCAAGAGACCCAGTACTTC. It specifies CASSAGGAGQETQYF.

The rearrangement joins TRBV21-1 to TRBJ2-5; the listed D gene, TRBD1, was not tested against the DNA. TRBV21-1 is annotated as a pseudogene. The CDR3 runs 14 residues. Here the CDR3 reads CASSARHNRETQYF. CDR3 DNA sequence: TGTGCCAGCAGCGCCCGACACAACCGGGAGACCCAGTACTTC.

In its sample, this clone was seen once. Other DNA sequences in the sample encode the same CDR3. CDR3 sequence: CASSVIAGGPDTGELFF. CDR3 nucleotides: TGTGCCAGCAGCGTAATAGCGGGGGGGCCCGACACCGGGGAGCTGTTTTTT. The gene calls are TRBV9 and TRBJ2-2, with TRBD2 matching over 11 bases. J was trimmed by 3 bases and V by 1 base; bases with no gene match: 5. The CDR3 is 17 amino acids. Germline V gene lookup returns CDR1 SGDLS and CDR2 YYNGEE.

The genes are TRBV5-1 and TRBJ1-6; D uncertain. V lost 1 base and J 7 bases, leaving 9 bases between the germline ends. The length of the CDR3 is 14 residues. Germline V lookup: CDR1 SGHRS, CDR2 YFSETQ. The CDR3 sequence is CASSLSGENSPLHF. CDR3 in DNA: TGCGCCAGCAGCTTGTCTGGGGAGAATTCACCCCTCCACTTT.

CDR3 nucleotide sequence: TGTGCCAGCAGCACTACTAGCGGGGGGTATTACGAGCAGTACTTC. As protein: CASSTTSGGYYEQYF. The chain has TRBV5-4 and TRBJ2-7, with 12 positions matching TRBD2. With 4 bases clipped from V and 4 bases from J, the junction kept 6 bases outside the gene matches. The V gene's germline CDR1 is SGHNT and CDR2 YYREEE (reference sequence). This CDR3 comprises 15 residues. The full variable domain, in which reference TRBV5-4 and TRBJ2-7 provide the parts outside the CDR3, is ETGVTQSPTHLIKTRGQQVTLRCSSQSGHNTVSWYQQALGQGPQFIFQYYREEENGRGNFPPRFSGLQFPNYSSELNVNALELDDSALYLCASSTTSGGYYEQYFGPGTRLTVT.

The V gene is TRBV6-5, the J gene TRBJ1-1; D ambiguous. V was trimmed by 6 bases and J by 8 bases, leaving 16 bases between them. In germline, CDR1 is MNHEY, CDR2 SVGAGI. There are 13 residues in the CDR3. As DNA, the CDR3 is TGTGCCAGCAGCACCGTCCGGGAGCGGGAAGCTTTCTTT. It translates to CASSTVREREAFF.

The V call is TRBV9, the J call TRBJ1-6, with 9 positions matching TRBD1. This CDR3 contains 13 residues. The V gene end was trimmed by 3 bases and the J gene end by 10 bases; junction bases not matched to a gene: 2. CDR1 and CDR2 from the germline V gene are SGDLS and YYNGEE. The CDR3 sequence: CASSAGQGSPLHF. In DNA, the CDR3 is TGTGCCAGCAGCGCGGGACAGGGCTCACCCCTCCACTTT.

The genes are TRBV9 and TRBJ2-7, with D maybe TRBD2 (6 bases). In germline, CDR1 is SGDLS, CDR2 YYNGEE. The V end lost 1 base, the J end lost 1 base, and 9 bases lay between the germline ends. The CDR3 has 14 residues. The CDR3 nucleotides read TGTGCCAGCAGCGTAATGGGGGGTTCCTACGAGCAGTACTTC. It codes for CASSVMGGSYEQYF.

The chain joins TRBV24-1 to TRBJ1-2; TRBD1 matches at 9 bases. The germline CDR1 and CDR2 sequences are KGHDR and SFDVKD. Trimming took 4 bases from V and 7 from J; bases not matched to a gene: 6. CDR3 length: 14 residues. The CDR3 DNA is TGTGCCACCAGTGAGCCCGGGACAGGGTCTGGCTACACCTTC. It yields the protein CATSEPGTGSGYTF.

This clone was seen just once. The rearrangement joins TRBV18 to TRBJ2-7, with TRBD2 identical over 7 bases. Germline V gene sequence: CDR1 KGHSH, CDR2 LQKENI. The length of the CDR3 is 15 residues. Trimming at V came to 5 bases and at J to 3 bases, leaving 10 bases not matched to a gene. For the CDR3, the DNA is TGTGCCAGCTCATGGGGACCCGGGGGGAACTACGAGCAGTACTTC. Its protein product is CASSWGPGGNYEQYF.

The V gene is TRBV29-1, the J gene TRBJ2-2; 10 nucleotides line up with TRBD1. CDR3 length equals 16 residues. The germline V gene has CDR1 SQVTM and CDR2 ANQGSEA. J gave up 2 bases and V 7 bases, and 10 bases lay outside the gene matches. The CDR3 loop reads CSALSGQGFNTGELFF. The DNA of the CDR3 is TGCAGCGCCCTGTCGGGACAGGGGTTTAACACCGGGGAGCTGTTTTTT.

This clone was seen more than once but under ten times. CDR3 region: CASSIQENTEAFF. DNA of the CDR3: TGTGCCAGCAGCATACAGGAAAACACTGAAGCTTTCTTT. The rearrangement uses TRBV7-3 and TRBJ1-1, with TRBD1 as a possible D gene (5 bases). Germline V CDR1 and CDR2: SGHTA, FQGTGA. The CDR3 is 13 amino acids. V lost 5 bases, J lost 2 bases, and 9 bases lay in between.

This CDR3 is CASSPRNYNEQFF. In DNA form, the CDR3 reads TGTGCCAGCAGCCCCAGGAATTACAATGAGCAGTTCTTC. The J gene is TRBJ2-1, the V gene TRBV5-4; unclear D gene. The CDR3 sequence is 13 residues long. V was shortened by 4 bases and J by 4 bases, with 9 bases between the two germline ends. Germline V gene sequence: CDR1 SGHNT, CDR2 YYREEE (reference sequence).

This clone was picked up one time. V gene TRBV28 combines with J gene TRBJ2-3, with 9 positions matching TRBD1. This CDR3 is built from 16 residues. J was trimmed by 2 bases and V by 6 bases; bases with no gene match: 9. Germline V gene lookup returns CDR1 MDHEN and CDR2 SYDVKM. The CDR3 bases are TGTGCCAGCAGCGTCCTAGGGACAGGGAACACAGATACGCAGTATTTT. The encoded protein is CASSVLGTGNTDTQYF. The variable domain in full, with the rest retrieved from reference TRBV28 and TRBJ2-3, is DVKVTQSSRYLVKRTGEKVFLECVQDMDHENMFWYRQDPGLGLRLIYFSYDVKMKEKGDIPEGYSVSREKKERFSLILESASTNQTSMYLCASSVLGTGNTDTQYFGPGTRLTVL.

V usage is TRBV4-2 and J usage is TRBJ2-7, with TRBD1 as a possible D gene (5 bases). Germline CDR1 and CDR2: LGHNA and YNFKEQ. Trimming took off 0 bases at V and 5 bases at J, with 26 bases between the two ends. The CDR3 totals 19 residues. The CDR3 protein is CASSQDYGAGYDVNDEQYF. DNA for the CDR3: TGTGCCAGCAGCCAAGATTATGGAGCAGGGTACGATGTGAACGACGAGCAGTACTTC.

The V call is TRBV3-1 (or the pseudogene TRBV3-2), the J call TRBJ2-3; 10 nucleotides line up with TRBD2. This CDR3 region has 19 residues. V lost 2 bases and J lost 2; bases outside the gene matches: 13. Germline V lookup: CDR1 LGHDT, CDR2 YNNKEL (reference sequence). The CDR3 nucleotides read TGTGCCAGCAGCCAAAGGGGGCAACTAGCGGGACTCCTCACAGATACGCAGTATTTT. Translated, it gives CASSQRGQLAGLLTDTQYF.

This chain uses TRBV30 with TRBJ1-4; the D gene is possibly TRBD1 (6 bases). The V end lost 5 bases, the J end lost 7 bases, and 17 bases lay between the germline ends. Per the germline V gene, CDR1 is GTSNPN and CDR2 is SVGIG (reference sequence). CDR3 length: 14 residues. CDR3: CAWAPRGSGEKLFF. The CDR3 nucleotides are TGTGCCTGGGCCCCGAGGGGGTCGGGTGAAAAACTGTTTTTT.

The rearrangement joins TRBV7-2 to TRBJ1-4, with D hard to call. This CDR3 contains 14 residues. CDR1 is SGHTA, CDR2 FQGNSA, per germline. Trimming took 6 bases from V and 1 from J, leaving 9 bases between them. Written as DNA, the CDR3 is TGTGCCAGCAGTTACAGCGGAACTAATGAAAAACTGTTTTTT. Residues: CASSYSGTNEKLFF.

The chain couples TRBV3-1 (or the pseudogene TRBV3-2) to TRBJ1-1; D may be TRBD1 (5 bases). This CDR3 has 14 amino acids. The V gene lost 0 bases and the J gene lost 4 bases, with 9 bases spanning the gap. CDR1 is LGHDT and CDR2 is YNNKEL in the germline V gene (reference sequence). DNA of the CDR3: TGTGCCAGCAGCCAAGAGTCCAGGGCCACTGAAGCTTTCTTT. Translating gives CASSQESRATEAFF.

In nucleotides, the CDR3 is TGTGCCAGTAGTATCGGGTCGGCGATGATGGGTTCACCCCTCCACTTT. It translates to CASSIGSAMMGSPLHF. The J gene is TRBJ1-6, the V gene TRBV19; D not resolved. CDR1 is LNHDA and CDR2 is SQIVND in the germline V gene (reference sequence). Between the trimmed V and J ends, which lost 3 bases and 9 bases, there was a span of 18 bases. The CDR3 has 16 amino acids.

This chain links TRBV5-1 with TRBJ2-2; 10 bases agree with TRBD1. Looked up from germline, CDR1 is SGHRS and CDR2 is YFSETQ. Trimming removed 0 bases from V and 8 bases from J; junction bases left unmatched: 7. This CDR3 comprises 16 residues. The CDR3 reads CASSLEGTGVRGELFF. CDR3 sequence (DNA): TGCGCCAGCAGCTTGGAGGGGACAGGGGTGCGTGGGGAGCTGTTTTTT. The complete variable domain, with remaining parts taken from reference TRBV5-1 and TRBJ2-2, reads KAGVTQTPRYLIKTRGQQVTLSCSPISGHRSVSWYQQTPGQGLQFLFEYFSETQRNKGNFPGRFSGRQFSNSRSEMNVSTLELGDSALYLCASSLEGTGVRGELFFGEGSRLTVL.